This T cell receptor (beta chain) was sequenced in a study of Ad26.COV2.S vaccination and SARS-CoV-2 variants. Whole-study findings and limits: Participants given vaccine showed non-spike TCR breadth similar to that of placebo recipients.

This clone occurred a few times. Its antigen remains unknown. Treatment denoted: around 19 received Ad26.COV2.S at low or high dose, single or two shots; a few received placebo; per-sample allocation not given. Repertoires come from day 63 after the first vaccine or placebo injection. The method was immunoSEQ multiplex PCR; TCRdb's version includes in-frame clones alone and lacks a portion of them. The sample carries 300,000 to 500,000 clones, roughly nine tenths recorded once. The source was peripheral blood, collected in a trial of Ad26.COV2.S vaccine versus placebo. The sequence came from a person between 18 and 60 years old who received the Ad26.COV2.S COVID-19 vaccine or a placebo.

CDR3 in amino acids: CASSAPANRGRNYEQYF. The CDR3 nucleotides are TGTGCCAGCAGTGCCCCCGCTAACAGGGGTCGAAATTACGAGCAGTACTTC. The chain uses TRBV3-1 (or the pseudogene TRBV3-2) and TRBJ2-7, with 7 bases lining up with TRBD1. CDR1 is LGHDT and CDR2 is YNNKEL in the germline V gene (reference sequence). The CDR3 sequence is 17 residues long. J was trimmed by 4 bases and V by 6 bases; bases with no gene match: 18.